The entry that follows covers one T cell receptor (beta chain) sequence. This sample stems from a study of T cell changes during pregnancy in multiple sclerosis. Profiled with immunoSEQ multiplex PCR; TCRdb holds only in-frame clones, not every one. The sample carries approximately 50,000 clones, roughly 92% recorded once. The CDR3 sequence is 11 residues long. Trimming removed 7 bases at V and 8 bases at J, with 11 bases between. The germline gives CDR1 MGHDK, CDR2 SYGVNS. The V gene is TRBV25-1, the J gene TRBJ2-5; D not certain. This material consisted of CD4+ T cells from peripheral blood mononuclear cells, taken in the third trimester of pregnancy. The origin of this receptor is a female donor with multiple sclerosis, enrolled in a pregnancy study. For the CDR3, the DNA is TGTGCCAGCATGGAGTCTGGAACCCAGTACTTC. It codes for CASMESGTQYF.